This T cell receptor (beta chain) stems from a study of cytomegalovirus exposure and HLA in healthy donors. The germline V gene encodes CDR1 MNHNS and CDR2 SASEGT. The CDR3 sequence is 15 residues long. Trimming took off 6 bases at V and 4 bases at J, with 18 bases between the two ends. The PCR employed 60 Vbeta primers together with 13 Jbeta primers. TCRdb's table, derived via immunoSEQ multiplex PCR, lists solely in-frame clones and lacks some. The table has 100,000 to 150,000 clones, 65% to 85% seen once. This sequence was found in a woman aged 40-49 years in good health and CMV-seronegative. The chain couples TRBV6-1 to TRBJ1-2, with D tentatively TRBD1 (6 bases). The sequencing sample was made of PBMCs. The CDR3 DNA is TGTGCCAGCAGGACATGGGACACTGGATCCTATGGCTACACCTTC. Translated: CASRTWDTGSYGYTF.